These 28 T cell receptor beta chains share one sample of origin, sequenced in a study of T cell responses to AZD1222 COVID-19 vaccine. Libraries were prepared by immunoSEQ multiplex PCR; TCRdb keeps only in-frame clonotypes and omits some of them. The repertoire has some 150,000 clones, 88% of them found once; the top ten carry around 4.4%. The sequencing used peripheral blood, collected 28 days after the second AZD1222 dose. The receptors here all came from an adult who received the AZD1222 COVID-19 vaccine.

This clone has a single count. The V call is TRBV10-2, the J call TRBJ1-1; D gene uncertain. Trimming cost V 0 bases and J 4 bases, with 9 bases left between them. This CDR3 spans 14 amino acids. Germline V gives CDR1 WSHSY, CDR2 SAAADI. This chain's CDR3 is CASSESKRGTEAFF. Here the CDR3 DNA reads TGCGCCAGCAGTGAGTCCAAACGGGGCACTGAAGCTTTCTTT.

This clone appeared many times. The chain carries TRBV12-3 or TRBV12-4 and TRBJ2-5; maybe TRBD1 (5 bases). Trimming took 6 bases from V and 5 from J, leaving 13 bases between them. The CDR3 runs 13 residues. CDR3 in amino acids: CASSPTGWETQYF. In DNA form, the CDR3 reads TGTGCCAGCAGCCCTACAGGCTGGGAGACCCAGTACTTC.

This clone turned up a few times. This chain uses TRBV4-2 with TRBJ1-6; no reliable D call. The CDR3 has 15 residues. V was shortened by 0 bases and J by 7 bases, with 10 bases between the two germline ends. CDR1 and CDR2 (germline): LGHNA, YNFKEQ. The CDR3 DNA follows: TGTGCCAGCAGCCAAGAAGTCGGTACCAATTCACCCCTCCACTTT. Protein sequence: CASSQEVGTNSPLHF.

The chain carries TRBV15 and TRBJ2-2, with D tentatively TRBD1 (5 bases). The V end lost 4 bases, the J end lost 1 base, and 7 bases lay between the germline ends. CDR1 and CDR2 from the germline V gene are LNHNV and YYDKDF (reference sequence). CDR3 length: 14 residues. DNA of the CDR3: TGTGCCACCAGCAAAGGGGTGAACACCGGGGAGCTGTTTTTT. Translation: CATSKGVNTGELFF.

The V gene is TRBV11-2, the J gene TRBJ1-2; 8 nucleotides agree with TRBD1. J was trimmed by 4 bases and V by 1 base; bases with no gene match: 5. The CDR3 sequence is 15 residues long. CDR1 is SGHAT, CDR2 FQNNGV, per germline. CDR3 nucleotides: TGTGCCAGCAGCTTAGGACCTACAGGGGGCTATGGCTACACCTTC. This translates into CASSLGPTGGYGYTF. Looking up the rest from reference TRBV11-2 and TRBJ1-2 gives the full variable domain: EAGVAQSPRYKIIEKRQSVAFWCNPISGHATLYWYQQILGQGPKLLIQFQNNGVVDDSQLPKDRFSAERLKGVDSTLKIQPAKLEDSAVYLCASSLGPTGGYGYTFGSGTRLTVV.

The chain links TRBV24-1 to TRBJ1-5, with 7 nucleotides matching TRBD1. The junction had 1 base not matched to a gene; V was cut back by 4 bases and J by 5 bases. Germline V CDR1 and CDR2: KGHDR, SFDVKD. The CDR3 spans 13 residues. In nucleotides, the CDR3 is TGTGCCACCAGTGAAACAGGGGATCAGCCCCAGCATTTT. Protein product: CATSETGDQPQHF.

The chain couples TRBV10-3 to TRBJ2-2, with TRBD2 matching 16 bases. Germline-derived CDR1 and CDR2 are ENHRY and SYGVKD. This CDR3 region has 19 residues. The V gene end was trimmed by 6 bases and the J gene end by 6 bases; junction bases not matched to a gene: 13. The CDR3 DNA is TGTGCCATCAGCGCTTCGGGACTAGCGGGGGGGGACTCCGCCGGGGAGCTGTTTTTT. Protein: CAISASGLAGGDSAGELFF.

The chain has TRBV10-3 and TRBJ1-4; 7 bases match TRBD1. The germline V gene has CDR1 ENHRY and CDR2 SYGVKD. Trimming removed 4 bases from V and 7 bases from J; junction bases left unmatched: 6. The CDR3 totals 14 residues. This CDR3 is CAISADRDGEKLFF. CDR3 DNA: TGTGCCATCAGTGCCGACAGGGATGGTGAAAAACTGTTTTTT.

The chain has TRBV6-5 and TRBJ2-2; no reliable D call. V was pared by 8 bases and J by 5 bases, with 12 bases between. Per the germline V gene, CDR1 is MNHEY and CDR2 is SVGAGI. This CDR3 is 13 amino acids long. The CDR3 region is CASVKGVTGELFF. The CDR3 DNA sequence: TGTGCCAGCGTAAAGGGCGTGACCGGGGAGCTGTTTTTT.

The chain has TRBV9 and TRBJ2-5, with 13 bases matching TRBD2. This CDR3 region has 17 residues. The V gene's germline CDR1 is SGDLS and CDR2 YYNGEE. After removal of 0 bases from V and 6 bases from J, the junction contained 8 bases not matched to a gene. DNA for the CDR3: TGTGCCAGCAGCGTAGCTTCGGGACTAGCGGGGAGGCAGACCCAGTACTTC. Residues: CASSVASGLAGRQTQYF.

This clone was found once. The rearrangement joins TRBV30 to TRBJ2-1, with D hard to call. V was trimmed by 2 bases and J by 0 bases, leaving 5 bases between them. Germline V gene data show CDR1 as GTSNPN and CDR2 as SVGIG (reference sequence). This CDR3 has 13 residues. Written as DNA, the CDR3 is TGTGCCTGGAGTTGGAGCTCCTACAATGAGCAGTTCTTC. It yields the protein CAWSWSSYNEQFF.

The chain links TRBV2 to TRBJ2-2, with D perhaps matching TRBD1 (6 bases). The CDR3 has 16 amino acids. Germline CDR1 SNHLY, CDR2 FYNNEI. V gave up 5 bases and J gave up 0 bases, with 13 bases separating them. CDR3 residues: CASSRQGNPNTGELFF. The CDR3 DNA reads as TGTGCCAGCAGTCGCCAGGGGAACCCGAACACCGGGGAGCTGTTTTTT.

The chain links TRBV5-4 to TRBJ1-6; D gene uncertain. V gave up 4 bases and J gave up 6 bases, with 14 bases separating them. This CDR3 is built from 15 residues. Per germline, CDR1 SGHNT and CDR2 YYREEE (reference sequence). This CDR3 reads CASSLAAGGNSPLHF. CDR3 nucleotides: TGTGCCAGCAGCCTAGCCGCGGGTGGTAATTCACCCCTCCACTTT.

V gene TRBV7-2 combines with J gene TRBJ2-5; D perhaps matches TRBD1 (6 bases). There are 13 residues in the CDR3. Germline V gene lookup returns CDR1 SGHTA and CDR2 FQGNSA. Trimming pared 5 bases from V and 3 bases from J, leaving 10 bases between. In nucleotides, the CDR3 is TGTGCCAGCAGCCGATACAGGGAAGAGACCCAGTACTTC. Translation gives CASSRYREETQYF.

The chain is built from TRBV3-1 (or the pseudogene TRBV3-2) and TRBJ2-3; TRBD2 matches 7 bases. J gave up 1 base and V 4 bases, and 8 bases lay outside the gene matches. The CDR3 runs to 16 residues. Germline V gene data show CDR1 as LGHDT and CDR2 as YNNKEL (reference sequence). The CDR3 nucleotides read TGTGCCAGCAGCCCTTTTAGCGGGTCAGGCACAGATACGCAGTATTTT. Amino acid sequence: CASSPFSGSGTDTQYF.

In DNA, the CDR3 is TGTGCCAGCAGTGGGACAGGTCCGAACACCGGGGAGCTGTTTTTT. Translated, it gives CASSGTGPNTGELFF. This sequence joins TRBV6-6 and TRBJ2-2; TRBD1 matches at 8 bases. The CDR3 has 15 residues. J gave up 0 bases and V 5 bases, and 2 bases lay outside the gene matches. Germline CDR1 reads MNHNY; CDR2 reads SVGAGI (reference sequence).

This sequence joins TRBV19 and TRBJ1-2, with 9 bases fitting TRBD1. Germline CDR1 is LNHDA and CDR2 is SQIVND (reference sequence). The V segment lost 5 bases and the J segment 5 bases; nucleotides outside the gene matches: 6. The CDR3 sequence is 14 residues long. CDR3 sequence: CASSGDRGVYGYTF. The CDR3 DNA reads TGTGCCAGTAGTGGCGACAGGGGGGTTTATGGCTACACCTTC. The full variable domain, completed using reference TRBV19 and TRBJ1-2, is DGGITQSPKYLFRKEGQNVTLSCEQNLNHDAMYWYRQDPGQGLRLIYYSQIVNDFQKGDIAEGYSVSREKKESFPLTVTSAQKNPTAFYLCASSGDRGVYGYTFGSGTRLTVV.

This clone was picked up one time. V usage is TRBV5-8 and J usage is TRBJ1-3, with no clear D. Germline V gene data show CDR1 as SGHTS and CDR2 as YDEGEE. Between the trimmed V and J ends, which lost 4 bases and 4 bases, there was a span of 15 bases. This CDR3 has 15 residues. CDR3 DNA: TGTGCCAGCAGCCCCGACACCACGGCGGGAAACACCATATATTTT. It translates to CASSPDTTAGNTIYF.

By sample fraction, this clone is medium-sized. V and J are TRBV6-5 and TRBJ1-1, with D perhaps TRBD1 (6 bases). CDR1 is MNHEY, CDR2 SVGAGI, per germline. With 2 bases removed from V and 0 bases from J, the gap between germline ends came to 13 bases. CDR3 length: 16 residues. The CDR3 DNA is TGTGCCAGCAGTTACGGTTCAGGGGCCATGAACACTGAAGCTTTCTTT. Translated, it gives CASSYGSGAMNTEAFF.

The V gene is TRBV6-2 or TRBV6-3, the J gene TRBJ1-2; no clear D gene. This CDR3 comprises 14 residues. The V end was cut by 4 bases, the J end by 0 bases, with 9 bases between. Germline CDR1 MNHEY, CDR2 SVGEGT. CDR3 bases: TGTGCCAGCAGTTTGGAAGGTCCTAACTATGGCTACACCTTC. This translates into CASSLEGPNYGYTF.

V gene TRBV27 combines with J gene TRBJ1-2; a possible D gene is TRBD1 (5 bases). With 2 bases removed from V and 3 bases from J, the gap between germline ends came to 10 bases. The CDR3 has 14 amino acids. Germline CDR1 and CDR2: MNHEY and SMNVEV (reference sequence). The CDR3 region has the DNA TGTGCCAGCAGTTTAATACGGGACGACTATGGCTACACCTTC. Translated: CASSLIRDDYGYTF.

The chain recombines TRBV6-5 with TRBJ1-3; D unresolved. The CDR3 length is 15 residues. Trimming removed 6 bases at V and 0 bases at J, with 12 bases between. The V gene's germline CDR1 is MNHEY and CDR2 SVGAGI. The DNA of the CDR3 is TGTGCCAGCAGATTAGACCCACACTCTGGAAACACCATATATTTT. Amino acid sequence: CASRLDPHSGNTIYF.

This clone was counted once. The V gene is TRBV6-2 or TRBV6-3, the J gene TRBJ1-5; tentatively, D is TRBD1 (5 bases). The CDR3 loop spans 16 amino acids. Germline V gene sequence: CDR1 MNHEY, CDR2 SVGEGT. V lost 0 bases to trimming and J lost 4 bases, with 13 bases between them. In DNA form, the CDR3 reads TGTGCCAGCAGTTACTCGGGACTTTTAAGGAATCAGCCCCAGCATTTT. Translated, it gives CASSYSGLLRNQPQHF.

This clone came up once. The CDR3, as DNA: TGTGCCAGCAGCCCAGGGTGGAATCAGCCCCAGCATTTT. Translating gives CASSPGWNQPQHF. This chain joins TRBV7-2 and TRBJ1-5; D perhaps matches TRBD1 (5 bases). The CDR3 is made up of 13 amino acids. The germline V gene encodes CDR1 SGHTA and CDR2 FQGNSA. Trimming cost V 5 bases and J 4 bases, with 9 bases left between them.

CDR3 DNA sequence: TGTGCCAGCGAATCTACAGGGGGTGGTCAGCCCCAGCATTTT. Protein: CASESTGGGQPQHF. This chain connects TRBV6-5 to TRBJ1-5, with 8 bases aligning to TRBD1. The CDR3 runs 14 residues. CDR1 and CDR2 from the germline V gene are MNHEY and SVGAGI. Losses at the gene ends were 8 bases for V and 6 bases for J; bases not matched to a gene: 9.

The chain has TRBV27 and TRBJ1-1; no definite D call. CDR3 length equals 14 residues. Germline assignment: CDR1 MNHEY and CDR2 SMNVEV (reference sequence). V lost 7 bases, J lost 0 bases, and 12 bases lay in between. The CDR3 coding sequence is TGTGCCAGCATTCGGCTGGGAATGAACACTGAAGCTTTCTTT. Translated, it gives CASIRLGMNTEAFF.

The chain links TRBV10-3 to TRBJ2-5; the D is unclear. Germline CDR1 and CDR2: ENHRY and SYGVKD. V lost 3 bases to trimming and J lost 2 bases, with 7 bases between them. The CDR3 totals 13 residues. CDR3: CAISEAQQETQYF. DNA for the CDR3: TGTGCCATCAGTGAAGCGCAGCAAGAGACCCAGTACTTC.

This clone showed up just once. J is TRBJ1-6 and V is TRBV6-2 or TRBV6-3; unclear D gene. V lost 6 bases to trimming and J lost 13 bases, with 16 bases between them. The CDR3 is 13 amino acids. From germline, CDR1 is MNHEY and CDR2 SVGEGT. Written as DNA, the CDR3 is TGTGCCAGCAGCTGGGCCGGGGAGGCTCCCCTCCACTTT. This gives the protein CASSWAGEAPLHF.